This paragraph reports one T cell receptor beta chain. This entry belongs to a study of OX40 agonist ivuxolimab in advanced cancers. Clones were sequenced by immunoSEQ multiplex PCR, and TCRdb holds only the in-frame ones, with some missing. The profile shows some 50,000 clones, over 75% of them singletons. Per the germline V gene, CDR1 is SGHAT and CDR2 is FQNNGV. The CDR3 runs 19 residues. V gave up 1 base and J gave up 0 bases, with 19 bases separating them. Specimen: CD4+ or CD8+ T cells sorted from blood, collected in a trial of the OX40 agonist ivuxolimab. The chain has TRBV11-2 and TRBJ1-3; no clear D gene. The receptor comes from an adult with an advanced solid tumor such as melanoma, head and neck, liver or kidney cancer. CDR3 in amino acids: CASSLGSAFRTSSGNTIYF. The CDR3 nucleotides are TGTGCCAGCAGCTTAGGATCGGCTTTTCGGACCAGCTCTGGAAACACCATATATTTT.